This T cell receptor (beta chain) derives from a study of blood T cell repertoires in COVID-19. The sample holds a few counts of this clone. The germline V gene encodes CDR1 SGHTA and CDR2 FQGNSA. The CDR3 extends over 14 amino acids. V lost 5 bases, J lost 2 bases, and 5 bases stayed unmatched. Sequencing used immunoSEQ multiplex PCR; TCRdb keeps in-frame clones, though not all of them. Of hundreds of thousands of clones listed, approximately 81% are singletons. The sequencing input was PBMCs or T cells enriched from blood (not recorded which). The V and J genes are TRBV7-2 and TRBJ2-5, with 7 bases that match TRBD2. This sequence originates from a man aged 40-49 years who had recovered from COVID-19. The CDR3 spells CASSPASGQETQYF. CDR3 DNA: TGTGCCAGCAGCCCCGCTAGCGGTCAAGAGACCCAGTACTTC.